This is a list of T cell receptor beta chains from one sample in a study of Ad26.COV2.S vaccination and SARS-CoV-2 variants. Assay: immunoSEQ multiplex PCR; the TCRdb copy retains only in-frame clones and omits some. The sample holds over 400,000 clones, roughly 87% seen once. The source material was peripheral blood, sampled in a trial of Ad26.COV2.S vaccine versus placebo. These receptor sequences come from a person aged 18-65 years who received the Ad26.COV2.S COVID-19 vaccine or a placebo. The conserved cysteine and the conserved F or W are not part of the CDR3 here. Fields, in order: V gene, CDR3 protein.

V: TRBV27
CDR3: ASSSPGGKLF

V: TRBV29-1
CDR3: SVVLAALGEQY

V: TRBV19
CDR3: ASRSANTGELF

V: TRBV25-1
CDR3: ASSVLDGSNYGYT

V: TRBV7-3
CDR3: ASSLAGPNTEAF

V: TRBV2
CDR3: ASSPWVGSYNEQF

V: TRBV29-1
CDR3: SAKGRQETQY

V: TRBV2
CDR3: ASRVIETQY

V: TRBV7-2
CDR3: ASSSGQGVGETQY

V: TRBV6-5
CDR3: ASTASGGSYNEQF

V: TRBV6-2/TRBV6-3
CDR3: ASSYPGQGVDEQY

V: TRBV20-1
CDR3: SASIGGEVWEQF

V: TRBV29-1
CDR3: SVELRRRELF

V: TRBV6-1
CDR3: ASSEGAKNIQY

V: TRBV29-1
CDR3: SVVAGGRNTEAF

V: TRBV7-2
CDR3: ASSLRDRVEQY

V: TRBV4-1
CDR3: ASSQDPTGPDTQY

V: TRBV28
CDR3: ASSPWTGGQTQY

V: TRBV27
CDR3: ASSLGTGFYGYT

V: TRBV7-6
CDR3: ASSPSTTGIYEQF

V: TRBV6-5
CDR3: ASSSRSLAYNEQF

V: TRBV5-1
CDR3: ASSLEGIDEKLF

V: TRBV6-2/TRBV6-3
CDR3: ASSLLPGYGYT

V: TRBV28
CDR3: ASALEPLYNEQF

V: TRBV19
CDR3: ASSKKGPGAQNTQY

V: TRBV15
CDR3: ATSRDLAGAVDTQY

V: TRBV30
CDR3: AWSVRGTVGQPQH

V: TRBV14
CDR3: ASSPEFDGPRPNTGELF

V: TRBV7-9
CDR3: ASSTWDLNEKLF

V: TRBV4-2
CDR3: ASSQTPPTDEQY

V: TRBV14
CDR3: ASSQHPGSNTGELF

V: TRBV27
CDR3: ASSFGGGATDTQY